Below, 2 T cell receptor beta chains from the same sample are listed, as sequenced in a study of T cell responses to AZD1222 COVID-19 vaccine (dated by TCRdb to the early 2020s). The library was obtained by the immunoSEQ multiplex PCR assay. TCRdb took over this immuneACCESS table, retaining in-frame rearrangements with V and J assigned. Such tables are incomplete; in checked studies, under half of the missing clones stem from an unresolved V gene, and the remainder is unexplained. In all, the sample holds tens of thousands of clones, and more than 90% of those were seen once. 4% to 5.5% of the sample is taken by the ten largest. The time point label of this sample denotes: about 28 days (+/-7) after the second vaccine dose. The sequences come from peripheral blood, collected 28 days after the second AZD1222 dose. The receptors originated from an adult who received the AZD1222 COVID-19 vaccine.

The chain carries TRBV2 and TRBJ1-6; D is undetermined. V was shortened by 7 bases and J by 7 bases, with 11 bases between the two germline ends. The CDR3 sequence is 13 residues long. The V gene's germline CDR1 is SNHLY and CDR2 FYNNEI. The CDR3 nucleotides are TGTGCCAGCACGGCCACGCCGAATTCACCCCTCCACTTT. As protein: CASTATPNSPLHF.

The J gene is TRBJ2-5, the V gene TRBV28; TRBD2 matches 8 bases. Trimming removed 6 bases from V and 1 base from J; junction bases left unmatched: 4. The CDR3 extends over 14 amino acids. Germline V gives CDR1 MDHEN, CDR2 SYDVKM. CDR3 bases: TGTGCCAGCAGACTAGCGGACTTCCAAGAGACCCAGTACTTC. Amino acid sequence: CASRLADFQETQYF.